The rows below give T cell receptor beta chains drawn from one sample of a study of shared clonotypes between healthy human individuals. This table comes from immunoSEQ multiplex PCR, and its TCRdb copy is limited to in-frame clones, with some not included. The sample lists over 950,000 clones; about 72% were seen once. What was sequenced was memory CD4+ T cells from PBMCs. The receptors derive from a man between 18 and 29 years old in good health. Some clones in this sample may be carry-over from other donors' samples. Both conserved end residues are part of each CDR3. The D gene is left open where the match is weak. Size is omitted from some rows. Given values are once, few, many or a class for expanded clones.

j_call	clone_size	d_call	cdr3_length	v_call	cdr3_nt	cdr3_aa
TRBJ2-1	-	TRBD2	16	TRBV19	TGTGCCAGTAGTAAAGGGGGGACTAGTCCCTACAATGAGCAGTTCTTC	CASSKGGTSPYNEQFF
TRBJ1-3	-	-	15	TRBV2	TGTGCCAGCAGTAGCACCGGGACTCACGGAAACACCATATATTTT	CASSSTGTHGNTIYF
TRBJ2-7	few	TRBD2	15	TRBV11-2	TGTGCCAGCAGCTCCCAGCTAGCGGGGTACTACGAGCAGTACTTC	CASSSQLAGYYEQYF
TRBJ2-7	-	TRBD1	14	TRBV7-2	TGTGCCAGCAGCTCCGACAGGGGCCCCCTCGAGCAGTACTTC	CASSSDRGPLEQYF
TRBJ1-1	-	TRBD1	16	TRBV5-1	TGCGCCAGCAGCTTCGATACAGGGGGACTAGGGACTGAAGCTTTCTTT	CASSFDTGGLGTEAFF
TRBJ1-2	-	TRBD1	13	TRBV13	TGTGCCAGCAGCCGGGACAGGCTCTATGGCTACACCTTC	CASSRDRLYGYTF
TRBJ2-5	once	-	13	TRBV18	TGTGCCAGCTCACCCGGGGCCTGGGGGACCCAGTACTTC	CASSPGAWGTQYF
TRBJ2-1	-	TRBD1	15	TRBV10-3	TGTGCCATCGGCACCACAGGGGTACCCTACAATGAGCAGTTCTTC	CAIGTTGVPYNEQFF
TRBJ2-2	-	TRBD1	14	TRBV7-7	TGTGCCAGCAGCGTCCGGACAGGGTCCGGGGAGCTGTTTTTT	CASSVRTGSGELFF
TRBJ2-1	once	TRBD2	15	TRBV7-6	TGTGCCAGCAGGCCGCGGGAGGGCCGGAGCAATGAGCAGTTCTTC	CASRPREGRSNEQFF
TRBJ1-1	few	-	11	TRBV2	TGTGCCAGCAGGCCTTACACTGAAGCTTTCTTT	CASRPYTEAFF
TRBJ2-5	-	TRBD1	15	TRBV5-4	TGTGCCAGCAGCTTAGGGGGCCCCCGGGTGGAGACCCAGTACTTC	CASSLGGPRVETQYF
TRBJ2-7	few	TRBD1	15	TRBV28	TGTGCCAGCAGTTTGGCCGGGACAGGGACCTACGAGCAGTACTTC	CASSLAGTGTYEQYF
TRBJ2-1	-	TRBD2	16	TRBV11-2	TGTGCCAGCAGCGGACTAGCCCCGACTGCCTACAATGAGCAGTTCTTC	CASSGLAPTAYNEQFF
TRBJ2-7	-	TRBD2	13	TRBV30	TGTGCCTGGCGACTAGCGCCAATTTACGAGCAGTACTTC	CAWRLAPIYEQYF
TRBJ2-1	-	TRBD2	16	TRBV28	TGTGCCAGCAGTTTACTTGGTAGCGGGAGATACAATGAGCAGTTCTTC	CASSLLGSGRYNEQFF
TRBJ1-2	-	-	12	TRBV18	TGTGCCAGCTCACCCAATGACTATGGCTACACCTTC	CASSPNDYGYTF
TRBJ2-5	-	-	13	TRBV7-9	TGTGCCAGCAGCTTAGTCGAACAAGAGACCCAGTACTTC	CASSLVEQETQYF
TRBJ2-3	-	-	15	TRBV5-1	TGCGCCAGCAGCCTGGGTATAGGAGTTACAGATACGCAGTATTTT	CASSLGIGVTDTQYF
TRBJ2-7	once	-	16	TRBV5-1	TGCGCCAGCAGCGTGAGGGCGGGACCTCCTGAGTACGAGCAGTACTTC	CASSVRAGPPEYEQYF
TRBJ2-7	-	TRBD1	14	TRBV5-1	TGCGCCAGCAGCTTGACAGGGGGCAGGTACGAGCAGTACTTC	CASSLTGGRYEQYF